This T cell receptor beta chain comes out of a study of T cell repertoires in cytomegalovirus infection. TCRdb passed the reads through MiXCR, listing each CDR3 protein once. The data show roughly 280,000 distinct CDR3 sequences, approximately 9.2% seen once. The V end lost 5 bases, the J end lost 4 bases, and 10 bases lay between the germline ends. This CDR3 contains 13 residues. Germline values: CDR1 SGHTA, CDR2 FQGTGA. Ten or more counts support this clonotype. The sequenced sample was PBMCs. The chain uses TRBV7-3 and TRBJ2-3; D is undetermined. The TCR sequence derives from a human donor in good health (CMV status not recorded). Some clones in this sample may be carry-over from other donors' samples. The CDR3 nucleotides are TGTGCCAGCAGCCGAGGCCCTCCAGATACGCAGTATTTT. This sequence encodes CASSRGPPDTQYF.